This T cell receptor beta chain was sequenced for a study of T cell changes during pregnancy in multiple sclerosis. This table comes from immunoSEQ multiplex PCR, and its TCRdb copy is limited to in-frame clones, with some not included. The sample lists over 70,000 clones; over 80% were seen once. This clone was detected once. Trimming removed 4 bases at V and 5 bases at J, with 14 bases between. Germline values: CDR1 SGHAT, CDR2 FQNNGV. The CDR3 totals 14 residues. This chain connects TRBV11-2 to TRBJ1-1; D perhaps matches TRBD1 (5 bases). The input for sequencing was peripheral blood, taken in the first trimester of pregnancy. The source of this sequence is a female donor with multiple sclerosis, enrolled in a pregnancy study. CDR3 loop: CASSSSRGGTEAFF. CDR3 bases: TGTGCCAGCAGCTCCTCCCGGGGGGGAACTGAAGCTTTCTTT.